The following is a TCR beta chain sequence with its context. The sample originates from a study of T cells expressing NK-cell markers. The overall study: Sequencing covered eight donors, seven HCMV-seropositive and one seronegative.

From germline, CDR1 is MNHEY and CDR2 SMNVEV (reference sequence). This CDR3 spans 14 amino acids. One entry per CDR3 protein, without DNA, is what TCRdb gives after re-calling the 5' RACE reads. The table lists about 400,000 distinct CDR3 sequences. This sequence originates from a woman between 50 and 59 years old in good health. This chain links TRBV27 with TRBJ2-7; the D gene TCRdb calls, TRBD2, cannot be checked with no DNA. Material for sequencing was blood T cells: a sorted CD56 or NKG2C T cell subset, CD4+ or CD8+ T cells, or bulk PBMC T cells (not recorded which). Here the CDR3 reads CASSLWGANYEQYF.